The 18 T cell receptor beta chains in this list originate from one sample, sequenced in a study of blood T cell repertoires in COVID-19. The repertoire was sequenced with immunoSEQ multiplex PCR; TCRdb's copy has only in-frame clones and lacks some. Found here are about 120,000 clones, roughly 70% of them singletons; the top ten hold 0.86%. Sequenced: peripheral blood. The source is a human donor with acute or convalescent COVID-19. The donor label of this sample is uncertain.

This clone was detected only a few times. V and J are TRBV30 and TRBJ1-1; D remains unclear. This CDR3 contains 15 residues. V lost 0 bases to trimming and J lost 1 base, with 12 bases between them. Per germline, CDR1 GTSNPN and CDR2 SVGIG (reference sequence). The CDR3 region is CAWSVRSLTNTEAFF. The CDR3 nucleotides read TGTGCCTGGAGTGTACGGAGCTTAACGAACACTGAAGCTTTCTTT.

The table lists this clone with a count of one. The CDR3 loop is CASSQAFGYTF. CDR3 in DNA: TGTGCCAGCAGCCAAGCATTTGGCTACACCTTC. V and J are TRBV3-1 (or the pseudogene TRBV3-2) and TRBJ1-2; no firm D call. The CDR3 runs 11 residues. Trimming stripped 1 base from V and 7 bases from J, with 4 bases between. Germline lookup yields CDR1 LGHDT and CDR2 YNNKEL (reference sequence).

The chain joins TRBV3-1 (or the pseudogene TRBV3-2) to TRBJ1-5; tentatively, D is TRBD1 (5 bases). V was shortened by 1 base and J by 7 bases, with 11 bases between the two germline ends. The CDR3 is 14 amino acids. CDR1 and CDR2 from the germline V gene are LGHDT and YNNKEL (reference sequence). For the CDR3, the DNA is TGTGCCAGCAGCCAAGGGGGGGTGTGGCAGCCCCAGCATTTT. Its translation: CASSQGGVWQPQHF.

The chain links TRBV4-1 to TRBJ1-2, with 8 bases that match TRBD1. Germline values: CDR1 MGHRA, CDR2 YSYEKL. The CDR3 sequence is 19 residues long. V was pared by 0 bases and J by 4 bases, with 16 bases of the junction left unmatched. This CDR3 is CASSQDQGTGGLLRYGYTF. The CDR3 nucleotides read TGCGCCAGCAGCCAAGATCAAGGGACAGGCGGTCTATTACGCTATGGCTACACCTTC.

This chain uses TRBV6-2 or TRBV6-3 with TRBJ2-7, with TRBD2 matching 9 bases. The CDR3 loop spans 16 amino acids. In germline, CDR1 is MNHEY, CDR2 SVGEGT. The V gene end was trimmed by 2 bases and the J gene end by 4 bases; junction bases not matched to a gene: 9. CDR3 residues: CASSYVAGAFGYEQYF. The CDR3 DNA reads TGTGCCAGCAGTTACGTAGCGGGGGCGTTTGGGTACGAGCAGTACTTC.

The V call is TRBV24-1, the J call TRBJ2-1, with D tentatively TRBD2 (6 bases). V was trimmed by 9 bases and J by 4 bases, leaving 15 bases between them. The CDR3 length is 14 residues. The germline V gene has CDR1 KGHDR and CDR2 SFDVKD. CDR3 amino acids: CATVRGAGYNEQFF. The CDR3 nucleotides read TGTGCCACCGTCCGCGGGGCCGGATACAATGAGCAGTTCTTC.

The chain combines TRBV3-1 (or the pseudogene TRBV3-2) with TRBJ2-3; TRBD1 aligns across 9 bases. In germline, CDR1 is LGHDT, CDR2 YNNKEL (reference sequence). The length of the CDR3 is 14 residues. The V gene end was trimmed by 1 base and the J gene end by 7 bases; junction bases not matched to a gene: 3. The CDR3 nucleotides are TGTGCCAGCAGCCAAGCGGACAGGGGAAATACGCAGTATTTT. Its protein is CASSQADRGNTQYF.

The chain uses TRBV18 and TRBJ1-6; tentatively, D is TRBD1 (5 bases). V was shortened by 6 bases and J by 7 bases, with 13 bases between the two germline ends. Germline CDR1 and CDR2: KGHSH and LQKENI. The CDR3 sequence is 14 residues long. The CDR3: CASSRDGKNSPLHF. The CDR3 coding sequence is TGTGCCAGCTCGCGGGACGGGAAGAATTCACCCCTCCACTTT.

V and J are TRBV29-1 and TRBJ2-7; D may be TRBD2 (6 bases). Trimming shortened V by 7 bases and J by 2 bases, and 9 bases separated the two germline ends. From germline, CDR1 is SQVTM and CDR2 ANQGSEA. There are 11 residues in the CDR3. The DNA for the CDR3 is TGCAGCGCCGGAGGGGCCTACGAGCAGTACTTC. Translated, it gives CSAGGAYEQYF.

This sequence joins TRBV18 and TRBJ1-3; D gene uncertain. Trimming removed 3 bases at V and 1 base at J, with 16 bases between. The CDR3 runs to 17 residues. CDR1 is KGHSH, CDR2 LQKENI, per germline. For the CDR3, the DNA is TGTGCCAGCTCACCGGGCGGGTTGTACGCGTCTGGAAACACCATATATTTT. Residues: CASSPGGLYASGNTIYF.

The chain employs TRBV10-2 and TRBJ2-2, with 7 bases aligning to TRBD1. CDR1 and CDR2 (germline): WSHSY, SAAADI. CDR3 size: 16 residues. With 5 bases clipped from V and 2 bases from J, the junction kept 8 bases outside the gene matches. The CDR3 protein is CASSKQGSSNTGELFF. CDR3 in DNA: TGCGCCAGCAGTAAACAGGGGAGTTCCAACACCGGGGAGCTGTTTTTT.

This rearrangement joins TRBV7-3 to TRBJ2-5; 12 nucleotides agree with TRBD2. Germline assignment: CDR1 SGHTA and CDR2 FQGTGA. V shed 5 bases and J 7 bases; nucleotides not matched to a gene: 5. The CDR3 is 14 residues long. Here the CDR3 reads CASSPTGLAGTQYF. CDR3 nucleotide sequence: TGTGCCAGCAGCCCGACGGGACTAGCGGGGACCCAGTACTTC.

The table lists this clone with a few counts. This rearrangement joins TRBV4-1 to TRBJ2-7, with D maybe TRBD2 (6 bases). The CDR3 runs to 19 residues. Germline CDR1 is MGHRA and CDR2 is YSYEKL. Trimming removed 1 base from V and 0 bases from J, with 22 bases in between. The CDR3 DNA sequence: TGCGCCAGCAGCCAAGGATATTATATTAGAACTAGCCCCTCCTACGAGCAGTACTTC. This codes for CASSQGYYIRTSPSYEQYF.

V usage is TRBV5-6 and J usage is TRBJ2-7, with 8 bases fitting TRBD1. Germline V lookup: CDR1 SGHDT, CDR2 YYEEEE. CDR3 length: 14 amino acids. The V segment lost 3 bases and the J segment 3 bases; nucleotides outside the gene matches: 5. The CDR3 DNA reads as TGTGCCAGCAGCTGGACAGGGATCCACTACGAGCAGTACTTC. Residues: CASSWTGIHYEQYF.

This clone has at least ten counts. The chain links TRBV27 to TRBJ1-1, with D possibly TRBD1 on 5 matching bases. The CDR3 totals 12 residues. CDR1 and CDR2 (germline): MNHEY, SMNVEV (reference sequence). V was pared by 5 bases and J by 7 bases, with 11 bases between. The CDR3 DNA follows: TGTGCCAGCAGTGCCACGGGACTTGAAGCTTTCTTT. Translated, it gives CASSATGLEAFF.

The CDR3 nucleotides read TGCGCCAGCAGCCCTCAGACAGGGAATGAAAAACTGTTTTTT. Translating it yields CASSPQTGNEKLFF. This chain links TRBV5-1 with TRBJ1-4; TRBD1 matches 7 bases. The germline V gene has CDR1 SGHRS and CDR2 YFSETQ. The V and J ends lost 4 bases and 5 bases, in that order; junction bases with no gene match: 5. The CDR3 loop spans 14 amino acids.

The table lists this clone with a few counts. V gene TRBV5-1 combines with J gene TRBJ1-2, with no clear D. Looked up from germline, CDR1 is SGHRS and CDR2 is YFSETQ. The V and J ends lost 3 bases and 8 bases respectively, with 11 bases between them. The length of the CDR3 is 12 residues. The CDR3 spells CASSSSGRGYTF. CDR3 nucleotide sequence: TGCGCCAGCAGCTCCTCGGGGAGGGGCTACACCTTC.

This chain connects TRBV11-3 to TRBJ2-1, with 8 bases fitting TRBD2. The CDR3 has 16 amino acids. With V trimmed by 5 bases and J by 0 bases, 6 bases remained unmatched. Germline CDR1 is SGHNT and CDR2 is YENEEA. The CDR3 spells CASSRSGVTSYNEQFF. The DNA for the CDR3 is TGTGCCAGCAGCCGTAGCGGGGTGACCTCCTACAATGAGCAGTTCTTC.